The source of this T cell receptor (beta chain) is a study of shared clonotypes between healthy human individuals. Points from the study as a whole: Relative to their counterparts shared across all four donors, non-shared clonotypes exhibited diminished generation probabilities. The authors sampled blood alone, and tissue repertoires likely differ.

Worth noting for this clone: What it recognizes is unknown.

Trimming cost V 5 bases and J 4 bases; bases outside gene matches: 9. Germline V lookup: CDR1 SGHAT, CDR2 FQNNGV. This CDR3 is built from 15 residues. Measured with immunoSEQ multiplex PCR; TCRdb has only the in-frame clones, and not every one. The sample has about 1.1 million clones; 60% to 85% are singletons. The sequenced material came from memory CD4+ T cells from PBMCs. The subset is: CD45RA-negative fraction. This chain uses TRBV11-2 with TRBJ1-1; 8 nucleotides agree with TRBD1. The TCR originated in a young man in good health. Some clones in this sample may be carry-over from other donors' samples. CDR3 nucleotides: TGTGCCAGCAGCCGAGCGGGACAGGTGGGCACTGAAGCTTTCTTT. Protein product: CASSRAGQVGTEAFF.